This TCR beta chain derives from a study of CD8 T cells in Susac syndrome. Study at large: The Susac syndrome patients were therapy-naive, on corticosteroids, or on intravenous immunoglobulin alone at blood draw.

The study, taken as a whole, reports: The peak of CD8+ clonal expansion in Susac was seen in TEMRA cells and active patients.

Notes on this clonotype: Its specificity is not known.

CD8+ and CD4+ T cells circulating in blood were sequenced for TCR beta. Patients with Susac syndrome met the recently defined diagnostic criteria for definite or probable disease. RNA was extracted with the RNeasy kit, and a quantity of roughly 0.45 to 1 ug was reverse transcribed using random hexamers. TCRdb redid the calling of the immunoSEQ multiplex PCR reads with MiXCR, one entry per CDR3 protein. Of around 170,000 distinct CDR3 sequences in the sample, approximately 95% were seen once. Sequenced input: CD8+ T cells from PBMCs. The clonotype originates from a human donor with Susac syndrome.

The CDR3 loop reads CAISGQYANTGELFF. In DNA form, the CDR3 reads TGTGCCATCAGTGGACAGTACGCGAACACCGGGGAGCTGTTTTTT. The chain employs TRBV10-3 and TRBJ2-2, with D perhaps TRBD1 (5 bases). Germline CDR1 is ENHRY and CDR2 is SYGVKD. V was cut by 4 bases and J by 0 bases, with 9 bases left in between. The CDR3 sequence is 15 residues long.